The 9 T cell receptor beta chains listed next were all sequenced from one sample in a study of blood T cells in healthy people across ages. The second PCR ran 7 to 11 cycles with a sample-barcoded 5' primer and J-beta primers. MiXCR, applied by TCRdb to the 5' RACE reads, yields one record per CDR3 protein. This table holds some 930,000 distinct CDR3 sequences, 25% to 30% found once. These same data were also listed under a study on T cells of mothers and their children.

Material for sequencing was blood. These receptors were obtained from a woman aged 40 to 50 in good health.

In DNA, the CDR3 is TGCGCCAGCAGCCAAGATTGGGGCAGGGGAAATGAAAAACTGTTTTTT. Translated: CASSQDWGRGNEKLFF. The chain is built from TRBV4-3 and TRBJ1-4, with D perhaps matching TRBD1 (6 bases). This CDR3 region has 16 residues. V shed 0 bases and J shed 5 bases, with 13 bases lying between them. Per the germline V gene, CDR1 is LGHNA and CDR2 is YSLEER.

This clonotype was seen only a few times. The rearrangement joins TRBV14 to TRBJ2-7, with 7 bases that match TRBD2. Germline-derived CDR1 and CDR2 are SGHDN and FVKESK. The V segment lost 3 bases and the J segment 4 bases; nucleotides outside the gene matches: 9. CDR3 length: 15 amino acids. The CDR3 nucleotides read TGTGCCAGCAGCCACGTCGGGGGGTCCCGTTACGAGCAGTACTTC. Its translation: CASSHVGGSRYEQYF.

With regard to this clonotype: Sequence at one end of the junction differs from germline and may be a read error. The chain carries TRBV28 and TRBJ2-1, with D hard to call. CDR3 length: 15 residues. Germline CDR1 reads MDHEN; CDR2 reads SYDVKM. The CDR3 DNA reads as TGTGCCAGCAGTTTAAGGCAGAGCTCCTACAATGAGCAGTTATTC. Its translation is CASSLRQSSYNEQLF.

This clonotype appeared many times. The chain recombines TRBV4-3 with TRBJ2-3; TRBD2 matches at 11 bases. Germline V gene data show CDR1 as LGHNA and CDR2 as YSLEER. This CDR3 has 18 amino acids. The V and J ends lost 0 bases and 0 bases, in that order; junction bases with no gene match: 5. The DNA of the CDR3 is TGCGCCAGCAGCCAAGATCCGACTAGCGGGGTCAGCACAGATACGCAGTATTTT. Its protein product is CASSQDPTSGVSTDTQYF.

The chain couples TRBV6-2 or TRBV6-3 to TRBJ1-1; D uncertain. CDR1 and CDR2 (germline): MNHEY, SVGEGT. V dropped 2 bases and J dropped 5 bases, with 9 bases sitting between them. CDR3 length equals 13 residues. CDR3 bases: TGTGCCAGCAGTTACGGAGGGAGAACTGAAGCTTTCTTT. This sequence encodes CASSYGGRTEAFF.

The chain combines TRBV25-1 with TRBJ2-5, with 7 nucleotides matching TRBD2. The DNA end lines up better with TRBJ2-7; the J call may be wrong. Germline values: CDR1 MGHDK, CDR2 SYGVNS. The CDR3 totals 15 residues. CDR3 in amino acids: CASSSQGAGVGEQYF. The CDR3 bases are TGTGCCAGCAGTTCCCAAGGCGCGGGAGTGGGCGAGCAGTACTTC.

This clonotype turned up a few times. The rearrangement uses TRBV28 and TRBJ1-1; 8 nucleotides line up with TRBD1. Germline trimming cut 3 bases from V and 7 bases from J; bases unmatched to any gene: 4. Germline CDR1 and CDR2: MDHEN and SYDVKM. This CDR3 has 13 residues. The CDR3, as DNA: TGTGCCAGCAGTTTTTTGGACAGGGATGAAGCTTTCTTT. Protein product: CASSFLDRDEAFF.

This clonotype has a count of ten or more. The CDR3 nucleotides are TGTGCCAGCCATACAGGGTTTTTCTCCTACGAGCAGTACTTC. This gives the protein CASHTGFFSYEQYF. The chain recombines TRBV28 with TRBJ2-7; perhaps TRBD1 as D (6 bases). V lost 8 bases, J lost 0 bases, and 14 bases lay in between. Germline values: CDR1 MDHEN, CDR2 SYDVKM. This CDR3 spans 14 amino acids.

This clonotype was seen at least ten times. The V gene is TRBV12-3 or TRBV12-4, the J gene TRBJ2-6, with D maybe TRBD1 (7 bases). The CDR3 loop spans 18 amino acids. The germline V and J ends were trimmed by 8 bases and 0 bases, with 20 bases remaining between them. The CDR3 is CASGGTEMPLSGANVLTF. CDR3 sequence (DNA): TGTGCCAGCGGGGGGACAGAGATGCCCCTCTCTGGGGCCAACGTCCTGACTTTC.